Following are 11 T cell receptor beta chains from one sample sequenced in a study of sequential checkpoint blockade in melanoma. The repertoire was sequenced with immunoSEQ multiplex PCR; TCRdb's copy has only in-frame clones and lacks some. The sample carries 9,500 to 15,000 clones, roughly 80% recorded once. The treatment denotes: randomized to nivolumab then ipilimumab (arm A) or the reverse (arm B). The specimen was CD8+ T cells sorted from blood (inferred from file names), collected from a patient given nivolumab and ipilimumab in sequence. The receptors were sampled from a human donor with melanoma.

The rearrangement uses TRBV2 and TRBJ1-1; D is perhaps TRBD1 (5 bases). The CDR3 contains 16 residues. Germline V gene sequence: CDR1 SNHLY, CDR2 FYNNEI. The germline V and J ends were trimmed by 4 bases and 0 bases, with 15 bases remaining between them. The CDR3 coding sequence is TGTGCCAGCAGTGTCCCCACGACAGCCATGAACACTGAAGCTTTCTTT. It is translated as CASSVPTTAMNTEAFF.

This chain joins TRBV6-5 and TRBJ2-7, with TRBD2 matching over 11 bases. The germline CDR1 and CDR2 sequences are MNHEY and SVGAGI. The CDR3 covers 15 residues. Germline trimming cut 1 base from V and 7 bases from J; bases unmatched to any gene: 6. CDR3 sequence (DNA): TGTGCCAGCAGTTACTTAGCGGGGGGGACGGGTGAGCAGTACTTC. Encoded protein: CASSYLAGGTGEQYF.

The CDR3 bases are TGTGCCAGCAGCGATCGGGGGGCCGAGCACGAGCAGTTCTTC. Amino acids: CASSDRGAEHEQFF. The J gene is TRBJ2-1, the V gene TRBV7-9, with D maybe TRBD2 (7 bases). CDR1 SEHNR and CDR2 FQNEAQ come from the germline V gene (reference sequence). The CDR3 covers 14 residues. Trimming cost V 5 bases and J 10 bases, with 18 bases left between them.

This chain links TRBV16 with TRBJ1-1; TRBD1 matches 9 bases. V shed 0 bases and J 7 bases; nucleotides not matched to a gene: 6. The CDR3 covers 15 residues. Germline V gives CDR1 KGHSY, CDR2 FQNENV. CDR3 sequence reads: CASSQSGQGRGEAFF. Written as DNA, the CDR3 is TGTGCCAGCAGCCAATCGGGACAGGGTCGAGGTGAAGCTTTCTTT.

About this clone itself: The junction departs from germline at one end; a sequencing error may be responsible. This specimen includes other DNA sequences encoding the same CDR3. The chain has TRBV4-1 and TRBJ1-5; maybe TRBD1 (5 bases). The CDR3 runs to 13 residues. Germline-derived CDR1 and CDR2 are MGHRA and YSYEKL. The CDR3 nucleotides read TGCGCTAGCAGCCTAGGGGTTCGTCAGCCCCAGCATTTT. Residues: CASSLGVRQPQHF.

This chain joins TRBV4-1 and TRBJ2-3; 10 nucleotides align to TRBD2. The CDR3 runs 19 residues. J lost 1 base, V lost 0 bases, and 10 bases had no gene match. The V gene's germline CDR1 is MGHRA and CDR2 YSYEKL. The CDR3, as DNA: TGCGCCAGCAGCCAAGATCCCCTGGGACTAGCGATTGGCACAGATACGCAGTATTTT. This codes for CASSQDPLGLAIGTDTQYF.

This clone was detected once. The chain carries TRBV7-8 and TRBJ2-7; TRBD1 agrees at 10 bases. The CDR3 covers 15 residues. V lost 1 base, J lost 2 bases, and 2 bases stayed unmatched. Germline V gene sequence: CDR1 SGHVS, CDR2 FQNEAQ. The chain's CDR3 is CASSLGDRGPYEQYF. The DNA for the CDR3 is TGTGCCAGCAGCTTAGGGGACAGGGGTCCCTACGAGCAGTACTTC.

The rearrangement joins TRBV5-8 to TRBJ2-7; tentatively, D is TRBD1 (6 bases). This CDR3 has 16 residues. Germline CDR1 reads SGHTS; CDR2 reads YDEGEE. The ends were cut back, 4 bases at V and 2 bases at J, with 19 bases in the middle. The CDR3 spells CASSITSGAGTYEQYF. DNA of the CDR3: TGTGCCAGCAGCATCACTTCAGGGGCAGGGACCTACGAGCAGTACTTC. Complete variable domain (other parts from reference TRBV5-8 and TRBJ2-7): EAGVTQSPTHLIKTRGQQATLRCSPISGHTSVYWYQQALGLGLQFLLWYDEGEERNRGNFPPRFSGRQFPNYSSELNVNALELEDSALYLCASSITSGAGTYEQYFGPGTRLTVT.

Note on this clone: One junction end disagrees with the germline gene, perhaps due to a read error. The rearrangement joins TRBV29-1 to TRBJ2-3; TRBD1 agrees at 10 bases. This CDR3 has 15 amino acids. The V gene's germline CDR1 is SQVTM and CDR2 ANQGSEA. CDR3 DNA: TGCAGCGTCGAAGCCGGGACAGGGGCGACAGATACGCAGTATTTT. Translating gives CSVEAGTGATDTQYF.

Relative to its sample, this clone is medium-sized. The rearrangement links TRBV5-4 to TRBJ2-2; 12 bases agree with TRBD2. There are 17 residues in the CDR3. The germline gives CDR1 SGHNT, CDR2 YYREEE (reference sequence). V trimming: 4 bases; J trimming: 0 bases; junction bases outside the gene matches: 4. CDR3 amino acids: CASSPTSGGTNTGELFF. The DNA for the CDR3 is TGTGCCAGCAGCCCGACTAGCGGGGGAACGAACACCGGGGAGCTGTTTTTT.

The chain links TRBV18 to TRBJ2-6; 7 nucleotides align to TRBD2. Germline-derived CDR1 and CDR2 are KGHSH and LQKENI. This CDR3 is built from 16 residues. Trimming cost V 0 bases and J 2 bases; bases outside gene matches: 1. The chain's CDR3 is CASSPPGGTGANVLTF. CDR3 bases: TGTGCCAGCTCACCACCGGGGGGGACTGGGGCCAACGTCCTGACTTTC.